This T cell receptor (beta chain) was profiled in a study of vaccination and CD4 T cells after COVID-19. This clonotype was picked up one time. The antigen remains unidentified. V lost 1 base and J 6 bases, leaving 7 bases between the germline ends. Germline CDR1 reads LGHNA; CDR2 reads YNFKEQ. This CDR3 region has 13 residues. The time point denotes: late sampling 161 to 241 days after vaccination in a few convalescent patients. The treatment denotes: 10-day PBMC culture with coronavirus spike peptide pools or control peptides (ViraFEST assay). The study sequenced cultured CD4+ T cell DNA using the Oncomine TCR Beta short-read assay. TCRdb reanalysed the PCR reads using MiXCR and keeps one entry per CDR3 protein. Of some 15,000 distinct CDR3 sequences in the sample, approximately 50% were seen once.

Here the sequenced sample was CD4+ T cells from blood, cultured in vitro, taken about 7 months after SARS-CoV-2 vaccination. The chain has TRBV4-2 and TRBJ1-5; unclear D gene. The sequence derives from a human donor who had recovered from COVID-19. The CDR3 sequence: CASSQGFSQPQHF. The CDR3, as DNA: TGTGCCAGCAGCCAAGGGTTTAGTCAGCCCCAGCATTTT.